Listed below are T cell receptor beta chains from one sample, sequenced in a study of blood T cell repertoires in COVID-19. Sequencing used immunoSEQ multiplex PCR; TCRdb keeps in-frame clones, though not all of them. The sample holds 230,000 or so clones; 80% to 85% are singletons and the top ten take under 5%. The specimen was peripheral blood. The source is a middle-aged man with active or convalescent COVID-19. CDR3s include the opening cysteine and the closing phenylalanine or tryptophan. Fields, in order: CDR3 DNA, CDR3 protein, D gene, clone size, V gene, CDR3 length, J gene. The D gene is left open where the match is weak. Rows may omit the clone size; those that give it use once, few, many or a size class.

TGTGCCAGCAGCTCGGGACAGGGGGCTGCAGAGACCCAGTACTTC	CASSSGQGAAETQYF	TRBD1	.	TRBV5-4	15	TRBJ2-5
TGTGCCAGCAGCTTAGCGGGACAGGGTCGGGTCACTGAAGCTTTCTTT	CASSLAGQGRVTEAFF	TRBD1	.	TRBV7-2	16	TRBJ1-1
TGTGCCAGCAGCTTACCTCCGAGGGGGCACCTGAACACTGAAGCTTTCTTT	CASSLPPRGHLNTEAFF	TRBD1	.	TRBV7-9	17	TRBJ1-1
TGTGCCAGCAGCTTAGCGGGACAGGGCCTCTCTGGAAACACCATATATTTT	CASSLAGQGLSGNTIYF	TRBD1	.	TRBV7-2	17	TRBJ1-3
TGTGCCAGCACCGCGGGGGGAGGGGTCTATCAGCCCCAGCATTTT	CASTAGGGVYQPQHF	.	.	TRBV7-2	15	TRBJ1-5
TGTGCCAGCTCACCGAGGGCCAGGAACTATGGCTACACCTTC	CASSPRARNYGYTF	.	.	TRBV18	14	TRBJ1-2
TGTGCCAGCAGATCCACAGAGATCAGTGAAAAACTGTTTTTT	CASRSTEISEKLFF	.	.	TRBV6-5	14	TRBJ1-4
TGTGCCACCAGCAGCCTCAGGGGTTTTAGCACAGATACGCAGTATTTT	CATSSLRGFSTDTQYF	.	.	TRBV15	16	TRBJ2-3
TGTGCCAGTAGTATAGGTCAGGGTAATACCCCCGGGCAGCCCCAGCATTTT	CASSIGQGNTPGQPQHF	.	.	TRBV19	17	TRBJ1-5
TGTGCCAGCAGCCAAGATCCTAGCGGGACGCTCCAAGAGACCCAGTACTTC	CASSQDPSGTLQETQYF	TRBD2	few	TRBV4-2	17	TRBJ2-5
TGTGCCAGCAGCTCACTAAACCCGACAGACCTTGACGAGCAGTACTTC	CASSSLNPTDLDEQYF	.	.	TRBV7-9	16	TRBJ2-7
TGTGCCAGCAGTTACAGGGGGCGCCAAGAGACCCAGTACTTC	CASSYRGRQETQYF	TRBD1	.	TRBV6-5	14	TRBJ2-5
TGTGCCACCAGTGACACTAAGGCCCCGACAGATACGCAGTATTTT	CATSDTKAPTDTQYF	.	.	TRBV24-1	15	TRBJ2-3
TGCAGCGTTGGCCGGACAGGGTCGAAGCGGTGGTACGAGCAGTACTTC	CSVGRTGSKRWYEQYF	TRBD1	.	TRBV29-1	16	TRBJ2-7